This T cell receptor (beta chain) emerged from a study of preoperative IRX-2 immunotherapy in early breast cancer. Profiled with immunoSEQ multiplex PCR; TCRdb holds only in-frame clones, not every one. The sample holds roughly 42,000 clones, about 80% seen once. The treatment was: preoperative locoregional IRX-2 cytokine immunotherapy. Samples came from a phase Ib trial of preoperative locoregional IRX-2 cytokine immunotherapy. The sample in question was tumor tissue, obtained after IRX-2 immunotherapy. This TCR came from a human donor with breast cancer.

The CDR3 DNA sequence: TGTGCCAGTAGTATACAGGGGTTAACAGGAGAGCAGTACTTC. Translated, it gives CASSIQGLTGEQYF. The chain is built from TRBV19 and TRBJ2-7, with D perhaps TRBD1 (6 bases). The CDR3 is made up of 14 amino acids. Looked up from germline, CDR1 is LNHDA and CDR2 is SQIVND (reference sequence). V lost 2 bases and J 7 bases, leaving 15 bases between the germline ends.